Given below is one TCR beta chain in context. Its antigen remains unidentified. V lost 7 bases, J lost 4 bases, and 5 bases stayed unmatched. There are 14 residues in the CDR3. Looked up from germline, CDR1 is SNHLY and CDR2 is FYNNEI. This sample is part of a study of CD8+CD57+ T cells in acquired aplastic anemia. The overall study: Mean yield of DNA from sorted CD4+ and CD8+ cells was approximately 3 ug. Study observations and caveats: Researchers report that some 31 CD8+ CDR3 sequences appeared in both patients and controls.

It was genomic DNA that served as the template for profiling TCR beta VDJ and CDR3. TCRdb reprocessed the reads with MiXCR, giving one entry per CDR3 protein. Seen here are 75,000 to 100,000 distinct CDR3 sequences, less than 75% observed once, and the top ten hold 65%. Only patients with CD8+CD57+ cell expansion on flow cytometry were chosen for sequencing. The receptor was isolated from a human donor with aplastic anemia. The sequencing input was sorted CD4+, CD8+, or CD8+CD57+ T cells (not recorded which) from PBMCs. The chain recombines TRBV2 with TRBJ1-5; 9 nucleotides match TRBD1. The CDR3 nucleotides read TGTGCCAGCACCCCGGACAGGGGAAATCAGCCCCAGCATTTT. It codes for CASTPDRGNQPQHF.